This section outlines one TCR beta chain sequence together with its context. Its specificity is not known. The sample belongs to a study of response to subunit inactivated influenza vaccine. The study's findings and limits: Each seasonal flu vaccination may recruit only limited new T cells, authors suggested.

Trimming stripped 6 bases from V and 2 bases from J, with 9 bases between. Per the germline V gene, CDR1 is SQVTM and CDR2 is ANQGSEA. The CDR3 covers 12 residues. TCRdb redid the calling of the RT-PCR reads with MiXCR, one entry per CDR3 protein. The sample contains around 580,000 distinct CDR3 sequences, about 14% of which appear only once. Sequencing used PBMCs from blood, obtained about 11 days after vaccination. This sequence originates from a man in his fifties or sixties who received an inactivated influenza vaccine. The rearrangement joins TRBV29-1 to TRBJ2-3, with D possibly being TRBD2 (5 bases). CDR3 sequence (DNA): TGCAGCGTAGCGGACCACACAGATACGCAGTATTTT. It is translated as CSVADHTDTQYF.